What follows are 19 T cell receptor beta chains derived from one specimen sequenced in a study. MiXCR, applied by TCRdb to the 5' RACE reads, yields one record per CDR3 protein. Of roughly 55,000 distinct CDR3 sequences listed, about 25% are singletons. The sample taken for sequencing was tumor-infiltrating naive CD4+ T cells sorted from the breast tumor. Subset indicated: naive CD4+ T cells, CD4+CD45RA+CD25-. These receptors were collected from a female donor with breast cancer.

The gene calls are TRBV12-5 and TRBJ1-2; D gene ambiguous. The CDR3 is made up of 15 amino acids. V was trimmed by 0 bases and J by 7 bases, leaving 15 bases between them. Germline V gene data show CDR1 as LGHNT and CDR2 as FRNRAP. CDR3 sequence: CASGLVSGSTGGYTF. CDR3 in DNA: TGTGCTAGTGGTTTGGTGAGCGGGTCCACCGGTGGCTACACCTTC. Filled out from reference TRBV12-5 and TRBJ1-2, the complete variable domain reads DARVTQTPRHKVTEMGQEVTMRCQPILGHNTVFWYRQTMMQGLELLAYFRNRAPLDDSGMPKDRFSAEMPDATLATLKIQPSEPRDSAVYFCASGLVSGSTGGYTFGSGTRLTVV.

The rearrangement links TRBV21-1 to TRBJ2-4; the D call in the table, TRBD1, was not verified against the DNA. TRBV21-1 is a listed pseudogene. This CDR3 contains 18 residues. The CDR3: CASSNQQGSGGTKNIQYF. The CDR3 DNA reads TGTGCCAGCAGCAACCAACAGGGATCCGGGGGGACCAAAAACATTCAGTACTTC.

This sequence joins TRBV6-5 and TRBJ2-1; TRBD2 aligns across 12 bases. CDR1 is MNHEY and CDR2 is SVGAGI in the germline V gene. Germline trimming cut 6 bases from V and 9 bases from J; bases unmatched to any gene: 9. There are 15 residues in the CDR3. CDR3 DNA: TGTGCCAGCAGAGCTAGCGGGAGGGCCTACGGTGAGCAGTTCTTC. Translated: CASRASGRAYGEQFF.

This clonotype was counted ten times or more. The rearrangement uses TRBV4-1 and TRBJ1-4, with D possibly TRBD1 on 5 matching bases. From germline, CDR1 is MGHRA and CDR2 YSYEKL. V was cut by 3 bases and J by 3 bases, with 20 bases left in between. This CDR3 is built from 18 residues. CDR3 loop: CASSQLGAKRRANEKLFF. CDR3 in DNA: TGCGCCAGCAGCCAGCTTGGGGCCAAACGCAGGGCTAATGAAAAACTGTTTTTT.

This chain connects TRBV20-1 to TRBJ2-2; D call uncertain. Trimming stripped 4 bases from V and 4 bases from J, with 7 bases between. This CDR3 has 12 residues. Germline V gives CDR1 DFQATT, CDR2 SNEGSKA (reference sequence). The CDR3 region has the DNA TGCAGTGCTACAGCCTTCACCGGGGAGCTGTTTTTT. This codes for CSATAFTGELFF.

Concerning this clonotype itself: It may be a read error: a sequence one base away is much more abundant. V is TRBV12-3 or TRBV12-4 and J is TRBJ1-1; weak D call: TRBD1 (5 bases). V was pared by 9 bases and J by 6 bases, with 17 bases between. CDR3 length: 13 amino acids. The CDR3 region is CASKLGLLAEAFF. Written as DNA, the CDR3 is TGTGCCAGTAAACTGGGACTACTCGCTGAAGCTTTCTTT.

The chain uses TRBV7-2 and TRBJ2-5; tentatively, D is TRBD2 (5 bases). Trimming stripped 1 base from V and 7 bases from J, with 16 bases between. The length of the CDR3 is 15 residues. Germline V gene lookup returns CDR1 SGHTA and CDR2 FQGNSA. The CDR3 sequence: CASSLELLGEGTQYF. The DNA for the CDR3 is TGTGCCAGCAGCTTAGAGTTACTCGGGGAAGGGACCCAGTACTTC.

The V and J genes are TRBV10-1 and TRBJ2-2, with 8 bases lining up with TRBD2. Germline V gives CDR1 WNHNN, CDR2 SYGVQD (reference sequence). The length of the CDR3 is 14 residues. Trimming removed 8 bases from V and 0 bases from J; junction bases left unmatched: 2. In DNA, the CDR3 is TGCGCCAGCCAGACTAGCGCGAACACCGGGGAGCTGTTTTTT. This encodes CASQTSANTGELFF.

This clonotype was detected many times. The CDR3 region is CAISPSLNTEAFF. DNA for the CDR3: TGTGCCATCAGTCCGTCGCTGAACACTGAAGCTTTCTTT. The rearrangement joins TRBV10-3 to TRBJ1-1; D not resolved. This CDR3 is 13 amino acids long. CDR1 is ENHRY and CDR2 is SYGVKD in the germline V gene. Deletions cut 5 bases from V and 0 bases from J, with 7 bases between.

This clonotype was detected many times. V and J are TRBV4-1 and TRBJ2-6; TRBD2 is a possible D gene (6 bases). The CDR3 extends over 17 amino acids. Trimming left V 1 base short and J 0 bases short, with 10 bases between. The germline CDR1 and CDR2 sequences are MGHRA and YSYEKL. The CDR3 DNA reads TGCGCCAGCAGCCAAGGGGAGGCCTTCTCTGGGGCCAACGTCCTGACTTTC. This encodes CASSQGEAFSGANVLTF.

The gene calls are TRBV20-1 and TRBJ2-3; 11 nucleotides line up with TRBD2. V was clipped by 0 bases and J by 4 bases; unmatched bases: 9. CDR1 and CDR2 from the germline V gene are DFQATT and SNEGSKA (reference sequence). The length of the CDR3 is 17 residues. The CDR3 region has the DNA TGCAGTGCTAGAGATCTTAGCGGGAGGGCCCCCCCAGATACGCAGTATTTT. Its translation is CSARDLSGRAPPDTQYF.

This chain connects TRBV4-3 to TRBJ2-1; D remains unclear. CDR3 size: 14 residues. V was pared by 0 bases and J by 11 bases, with 14 bases between. Germline V gene lookup returns CDR1 LGHNA and CDR2 YSLEER. Here the CDR3 DNA reads TGCGCCAGCAGCCAAGAGGGAAATGGCCTTAAGCAGTTCTTC. This translates into CASSQEGNGLKQFF.

This clonotype was found a few times. The chain links TRBV7-8 to TRBJ2-7, with TRBD1 identical over 7 bases. J lost 2 bases, V lost 1 base, and 5 bases had no gene match. This CDR3 has 15 residues. Per the germline V gene, CDR1 is SGHVS and CDR2 is FQNEAQ. CDR3 sequence (DNA): TGTGCCAGCAGCTTAGTTCGTCAGGGGGCCTACGAGCAGTACTTC. It is translated as CASSLVRQGAYEQYF.

In this sample, this clonotype turned up a few times. This rearrangement joins TRBV5-1 to TRBJ2-5; either TRBD1 or TRBD2 may fit D (6 bases each). Germline lookup yields CDR1 SGHRS and CDR2 YFSETQ. The CDR3 length is 15 residues. V gave up 0 bases and J gave up 4 bases, with 13 bases separating them. Here the CDR3 reads CASSLDGRGGETQYF. The CDR3 bases are TGCGCCAGCAGCTTGGACGGGAGAGGGGGAGAGACCCAGTACTTC.

This clonotype was seen more than once but under ten times. This rearrangement joins TRBV10-3 to TRBJ1-1; D gene unclear. The CDR3 runs 13 residues. The germline V gene has CDR1 ENHRY and CDR2 SYGVKD. V was trimmed by 3 bases and J by 7 bases, leaving 12 bases between them. DNA for the CDR3: TGTGCCATCAGTGACTACGCGAGGGTTGAAGCTTTCTTT. Protein sequence: CAISDYARVEAFF.

This clonotype has a handful of counts. V gene TRBV4-2 combines with J gene TRBJ1-5, with 8 bases aligning to TRBD1. The CDR3 loop spans 15 amino acids. Germline V CDR1 and CDR2: LGHNA, YNFKEQ. J gave up 6 bases and V 4 bases, and 8 bases lay outside the gene matches. The CDR3 region is CASSRGQGPGQPQHF. CDR3 in DNA: TGTGCCAGCAGCCGCGGACAGGGCCCAGGTCAGCCCCAGCATTTT.

This clonotype has at least ten counts. The chain recombines TRBV5-1 with TRBJ2-5, with D perhaps matching TRBD2 (6 bases). The germline gives CDR1 SGHRS, CDR2 YFSETQ. V dropped 0 bases and J dropped 5 bases, with 11 bases sitting between them. There are 14 residues in the CDR3. CDR3: CASSLGRAWETQYF. CDR3 sequence (DNA): TGCGCCAGCAGCTTGGGGAGGGCCTGGGAGACCCAGTACTTC.

This clonotype has just a few counts. This sequence joins TRBV4-2 and TRBJ1-4; a possible D gene is TRBD1 (5 bases). V lost 1 base and J lost 6, with 12 bases in between. CDR3 length equals 15 residues. Germline V gene sequence: CDR1 LGHNA, CDR2 YNFKEQ. DNA of the CDR3: TGTGCCAGCAGCCAAGCCTCCGGGGGTGATGAAAAACTGTTTTTT. Protein sequence: CASSQASGGDEKLFF.

This CDR3 is CASSLDLSGNNSPLHF. DNA of the CDR3: TGCGCCAGCAGCTTGGATCTTTCCGGGAATAATTCACCCCTCCACTTT. This chain joins TRBV5-1 and TRBJ1-6, with D uncertain. The CDR3 length is 16 residues. Trimming removed 0 bases at V and 5 bases at J, with 12 bases between. Looked up from germline, CDR1 is SGHRS and CDR2 is YFSETQ.